This TCR beta chain stems from a study of blood T cell repertoires in COVID-19. Study-level information: Specimens from acute and convalescent COVID-19 originated in the United States, Italy and Spain. Sample material is recorded as cDNA or gDNA derived from T cells, B-cell-depleted T cells, or PBMCs.

Original analysis: Estimates of nucleated cell counts were drawn from the amplification of reference gene primers. Assay: immunoSEQ multiplex PCR; the TCRdb copy retains only in-frame clones and omits some. Clone size and the V and J calls come from that table; the DNA yielded D and trimming. The sample holds under 450,000 clones, roughly 88% seen once. In Seattle, patients joined the study during active infection and were tracked longitudinally. CDR1 and CDR2 from the germline V gene are MNHNS and SASEGT. The CDR3 has 15 amino acids. Between the trimmed V and J ends, which lost 0 bases and 3 bases, there was a span of 9 bases.

The rearrangement links TRBV6-1 to TRBJ1-5; D gene uncertain. The receptor comes from a woman in her forties or fifties with COVID-19, enrolled during active disease. Sequenced: peripheral blood. For the CDR3, the DNA is TGTGCCAGCAGTGAAGCGCGGGCCGTCAATCAGCCCCAGCATTTT. It is translated as CASSEARAVNQPQHF.